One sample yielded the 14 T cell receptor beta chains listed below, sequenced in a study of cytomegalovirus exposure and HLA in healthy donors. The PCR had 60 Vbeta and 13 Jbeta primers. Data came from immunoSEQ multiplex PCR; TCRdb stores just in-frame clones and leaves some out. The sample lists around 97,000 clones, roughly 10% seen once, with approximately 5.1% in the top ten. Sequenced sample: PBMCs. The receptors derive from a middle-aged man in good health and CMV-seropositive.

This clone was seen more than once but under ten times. The CDR3 region is CASTRLAGGLEQFF. Written as DNA, the CDR3 is TGTGCCAGCACCCGACTAGCGGGAGGTCTTGAGCAGTTCTTC. The chain uses TRBV7-9 and TRBJ2-1, with 13 positions matching TRBD2. Germline CDR1 SEHNR, CDR2 FQNEAQ (reference sequence). The CDR3 spans 14 residues. Trimming at V came to 7 bases and at J to 9 bases, leaving 6 bases not matched to a gene.

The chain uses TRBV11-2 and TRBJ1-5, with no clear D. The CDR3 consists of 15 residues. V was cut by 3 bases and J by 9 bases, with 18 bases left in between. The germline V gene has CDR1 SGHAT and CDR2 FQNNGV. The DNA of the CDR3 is TGTGCCAGCAGCTTTACGGGAGGGATTGGAAGGCCCCAGCATTTT. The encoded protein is CASSFTGGIGRPQHF.

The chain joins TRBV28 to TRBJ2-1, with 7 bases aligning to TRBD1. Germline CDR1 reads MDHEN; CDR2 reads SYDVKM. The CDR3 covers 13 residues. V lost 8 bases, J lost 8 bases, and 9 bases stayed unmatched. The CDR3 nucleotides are TGTGCCAGCGTCGGGACAGCGTCTTATGAGCAGTTCTTC. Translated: CASVGTASYEQFF.

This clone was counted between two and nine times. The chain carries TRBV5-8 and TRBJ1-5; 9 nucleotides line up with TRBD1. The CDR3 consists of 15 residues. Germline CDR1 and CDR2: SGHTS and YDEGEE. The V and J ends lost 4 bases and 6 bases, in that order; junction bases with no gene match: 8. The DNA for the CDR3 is TGTGCCAGCAGCGCCAGGACAGGGGAGAGTCAGCCCCAGCATTTT. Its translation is CASSARTGESQPQHF.

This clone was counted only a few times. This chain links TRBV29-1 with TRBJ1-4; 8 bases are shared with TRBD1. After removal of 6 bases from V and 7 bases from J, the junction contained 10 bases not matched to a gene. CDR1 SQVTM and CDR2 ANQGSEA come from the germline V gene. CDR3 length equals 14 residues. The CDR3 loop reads CSVLGQGQGEKLFF. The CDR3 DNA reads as TGCAGCGTACTCGGACAGGGTCAGGGTGAAAAACTGTTTTTT.

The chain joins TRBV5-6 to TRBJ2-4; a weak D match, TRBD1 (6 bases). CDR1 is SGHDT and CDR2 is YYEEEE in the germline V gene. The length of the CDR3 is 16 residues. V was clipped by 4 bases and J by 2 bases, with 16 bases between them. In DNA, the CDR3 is TGTGCCAGCAGCGTAACAGGGAAGGAGCCCAAAAACATTCAGTACTTC. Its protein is CASSVTGKEPKNIQYF.

The CDR3 loop is CAIREGQDTDTQYF. The CDR3 DNA reads TGTGCCATCAGGGAGGGCCAGGACACAGATACGCAGTATTTT. The rearrangement uses TRBV10-3 and TRBJ2-3; a weak D match, TRBD2 (6 bases). Trimming stripped 6 bases from V and 2 bases from J, with 12 bases between. The CDR3 is made up of 14 amino acids. Germline values: CDR1 ENHRY, CDR2 SYGVKD.

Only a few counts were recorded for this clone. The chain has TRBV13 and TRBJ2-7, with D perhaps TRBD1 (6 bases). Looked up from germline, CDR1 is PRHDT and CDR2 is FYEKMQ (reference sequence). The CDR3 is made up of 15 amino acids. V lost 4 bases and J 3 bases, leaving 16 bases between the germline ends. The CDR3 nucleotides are TGTGCCAGCAGCTACGCAGGGGACAATCGCTACGAGCAGTACTTC. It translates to CASSYAGDNRYEQYF.

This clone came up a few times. In DNA form, the CDR3 reads TGTGCCAGCAGCTTAGCGGCAGGGGGGAGCCAAGAGACCCAGTACTTC. It specifies CASSLAAGGSQETQYF. This chain uses TRBV7-2 with TRBJ2-5; TRBD1 is a possible D gene (7 bases). The CDR3 covers 16 residues. Germline V gene data show CDR1 as SGHTA and CDR2 as FQGNSA. V was clipped by 0 bases and J by 1 base, with 12 bases between them.

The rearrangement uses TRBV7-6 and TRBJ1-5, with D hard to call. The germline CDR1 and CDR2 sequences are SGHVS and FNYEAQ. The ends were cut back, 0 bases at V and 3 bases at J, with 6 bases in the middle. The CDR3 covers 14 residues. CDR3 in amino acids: CASSLAPFNQPQHF. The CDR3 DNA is TGTGCCAGCAGCTTAGCTCCGTTCAATCAGCCCCAGCATTTT.

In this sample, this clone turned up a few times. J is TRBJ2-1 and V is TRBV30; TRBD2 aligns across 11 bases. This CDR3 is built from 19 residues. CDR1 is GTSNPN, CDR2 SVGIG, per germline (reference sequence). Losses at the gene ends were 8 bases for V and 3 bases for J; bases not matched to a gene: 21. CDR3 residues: CAQGQVAGGPLGYYNEQFF. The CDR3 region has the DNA TGTGCCCAAGGGCAGGTAGCGGGAGGGCCCCTCGGCTACTACAATGAGCAGTTCTTC.

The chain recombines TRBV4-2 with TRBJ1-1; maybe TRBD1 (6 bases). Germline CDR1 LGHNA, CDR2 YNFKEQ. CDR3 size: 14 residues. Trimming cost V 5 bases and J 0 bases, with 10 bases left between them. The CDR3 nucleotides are TGTGCCAGCAGCAGGGGGAGCTTGAACACTGAAGCTTTCTTT. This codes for CASSRGSLNTEAFF.

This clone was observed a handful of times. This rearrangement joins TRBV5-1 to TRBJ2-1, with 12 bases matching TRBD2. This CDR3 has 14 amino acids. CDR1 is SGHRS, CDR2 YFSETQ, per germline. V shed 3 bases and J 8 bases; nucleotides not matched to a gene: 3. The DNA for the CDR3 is TGCGCCAGCAGCTCTACTAGCGGGGGGCATGAGCAGTTCTTC. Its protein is CASSSTSGGHEQFF. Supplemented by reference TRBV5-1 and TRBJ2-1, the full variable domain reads KAGVTQTPRYLIKTRGQQVTLSCSPISGHRSVSWYQQTPGQGLQFLFEYFSETQRNKGNFPGRFSGRQFSNSRSEMNVSTLELGDSALYLCASSSTSGGHEQFFGPGTRLTVL.

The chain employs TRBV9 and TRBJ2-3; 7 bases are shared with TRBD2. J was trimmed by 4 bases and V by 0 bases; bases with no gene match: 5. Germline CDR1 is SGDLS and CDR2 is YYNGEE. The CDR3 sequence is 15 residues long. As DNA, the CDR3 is TGTGCCAGCAGCGTAGAGGCGGGAGCCCCAGATACGCAGTATTTT. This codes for CASSVEAGAPDTQYF.